The clone carrying this T cell receptor beta chain was seen repeatedly, ten times or more. One junction end disagrees with the germline gene, perhaps due to a read error. Ahead of thyroid surgery, no patient had received treatment of any kind. CDR1 is LNHDA and CDR2 is SQIVND in the germline V gene (reference sequence). CDR3 length: 15 amino acids. The sample originates from a study of metastatic and nonmetastatic thyroid tumors. TCRdb re-called clones via MiXCR from the PCR reads. The top ten clones hold 2.5% to 3% of a sample with tens of thousands of clones, roughly a sixth of them seen once. The TCR sequence derives from a male donor with papillary thyroid cancer or a benign thyroid nodule (not recorded which). Some clones in this sample may be carry-over from other donors' samples. This chain joins TRBV19 and TRBJ1-1, with TRBD1 as a possible D gene (5 bases). The sample taken for sequencing was adjacent normal tissue. CDR3 nucleotides: TGTGCCAGTAGCATAGGGTTCGGGACGAACACTGAAGCTTTCTTT. It encodes CASSIGFGTNTEAFF.